Below, 16 T cell receptor beta chains from the same sample are listed, as sequenced in a study of siplizumab effects on memory and regulatory T cells. Only in-frame clones appear in the TCRdb table, and some are missing; sequencing was by immunoSEQ multiplex PCR. The sample records 94,000 or so clones, about 96% being singletons. Source material: naive CD4+ T cells sorted from blood. The receptors originated from a human donor in good health.

This sequence joins TRBV2 and TRBJ2-7; D is unclear. This CDR3 comprises 11 residues. Germline lookup yields CDR1 SNHLY and CDR2 FYNNEI. V dropped 6 bases and J dropped 1 base, with 4 bases sitting between them. This CDR3 reads CASRGSYEQYF. As DNA, the CDR3 is TGTGCCAGCAGGGGATCCTACGAGCAGTACTTC.

The chain joins TRBV4-3 to TRBJ2-6; no definite D call. CDR3 length equals 15 residues. Deletions cut 0 bases from V and 2 bases from J, with 5 bases between. Per the germline V gene, CDR1 is LGHNA and CDR2 is YSLEER. CDR3: CASSQDLTGANVLTF. CDR3 DNA sequence: TGCGCCAGCAGCCAAGATCTCACTGGGGCCAACGTCCTGACTTTC.

The rearrangement uses TRBV6-4 and TRBJ1-3; TRBD1 is a possible D gene (5 bases). This CDR3 has 19 residues. CDR1 and CDR2 from the germline V gene are MRHNA and SNTAGT. V was clipped by 6 bases and J by 0 bases, with 24 bases between them. The CDR3 bases are TGTGCCAGCAGACCAGAGGTAGGGGCGTCCACAAGCTCTGGAAACACCATATATTTT. Encoded protein: CASRPEVGASTSSGNTIYF.

This rearrangement joins TRBV7-8 to TRBJ2-5; no reliable D call. The germline CDR1 and CDR2 sequences are SGHVS and FQNEAQ. The CDR3 is 12 residues long. Trimming took off 0 bases at V and 4 bases at J, with 3 bases between the two ends. CDR3 residues: CASSLAGETQYF. Here the CDR3 DNA reads TGTGCCAGCAGCTTAGCGGGAGAGACCCAGTACTTC.

The V and J genes are TRBV7-9 and TRBJ1-4; D is ambiguous. The CDR3 contains 12 residues. Germline values: CDR1 SEHNR, CDR2 FQNEAQ (reference sequence). Trimming left V 3 bases short and J 4 bases short, with 3 bases between. The CDR3 sequence is CASSFGNEKLFF. The DNA for the CDR3 is TGTGCCAGCAGCTTTGGTAATGAAAAACTGTTTTTT.

V usage is TRBV2 and J usage is TRBJ2-7; 7 nucleotides agree with TRBD2. The ends lost 6 bases at V and 5 bases at J; junction bases unmatched: 4. The CDR3 is 12 residues long. Germline V CDR1 and CDR2: SNHLY, FYNNEI. CDR3 in amino acids: CASSTGGNEQYF. CDR3 nucleotides: TGTGCCAGCAGCACCGGGGGGAACGAGCAGTACTTC.

The chain combines TRBV18 with TRBJ2-2; TRBD2 matches at 8 bases. With V trimmed by 5 bases and J by 4 bases, 6 bases remained unmatched. This CDR3 region has 15 residues. CDR1 and CDR2 (germline): KGHSH, LQKENI. DNA of the CDR3: TGTGCCAGCTCATCCGGGGGGGCCGGCACCGGGGAGCTGTTTTTT. Translation: CASSSGGAGTGELFF.

This clone has just one count. The chain joins TRBV6-5 to TRBJ2-5; D gene uncertain. CDR1 is MNHEY and CDR2 is SVGAGI in the germline V gene. The CDR3 spans 10 residues. The V end lost 7 bases, the J end lost 5 bases, and 5 bases lay between the germline ends. Written as DNA, the CDR3 is TGTGCCAGCACCGGGGAGACCCAGTACTTC. Residues: CASTGETQYF.

J is TRBJ2-3 and V is TRBV5-4; D remains ambiguous. Between the trimmed V and J ends, which lost 0 bases and 0 bases, there was a span of 2 bases. This CDR3 region has 13 residues. Germline V lookup: CDR1 SGHNT, CDR2 YYREEE (reference sequence). The CDR3: CASSLGSTDTQYF. The CDR3 DNA follows: TGTGCCAGCAGCTTGGGCAGCACAGATACGCAGTATTTT.

J is TRBJ2-1 and V is TRBV5-5; D tentatively fits TRBD1 or TRBD2 (5 bases each). The ends were cut back, 4 bases at V and 4 bases at J, with 18 bases in the middle. Germline CDR1 and CDR2: SGHKS and YYEKEE (reference sequence). The CDR3 is 16 amino acids. The CDR3 here is CASSPAGDPRYNEQFF. CDR3 nucleotides: TGTGCCAGCAGCCCCGCCGGGGACCCCAGATACAATGAGCAGTTCTTC.

CDR3 sequence: CASSLGSGNQETQYF. The DNA of the CDR3 is TGTGCCAGCAGCTTGGGTAGCGGGAACCAAGAGACCCAGTACTTC. The chain links TRBV5-4 to TRBJ2-5; 8 nucleotides agree with TRBD2. The V gene's germline CDR1 is SGHNT and CDR2 YYREEE (reference sequence). The trim removed 0 bases at V and 0 bases at J, leaving 1 base unmatched. This CDR3 is built from 15 residues.

CDR3 sequence (DNA): TGTGCCTGGAGGACAGAAACTTACTCCTACAATGAGCAGTTCTTC. Protein: CAWRTETYSYNEQFF. The chain has TRBV30 and TRBJ2-1; D is possibly TRBD1 (5 bases). The length of the CDR3 is 15 residues. Trimming removed 3 bases from V and 0 bases from J, with 12 bases in between. CDR1 and CDR2 (germline): GTSNPN, SVGIG (reference sequence).

This chain links TRBV5-4 with TRBJ2-5; 7 nucleotides align to TRBD1. Germline-derived CDR1 and CDR2 are SGHNT and YYREEE (reference sequence). The V segment lost 4 bases and the J segment 5 bases; nucleotides outside the gene matches: 8. The CDR3 consists of 14 residues. CDR3 coding DNA: TGTGCCAGCAGCACGGACAGGCGGAGCGAGACCCAGTACTTC. Translation: CASSTDRRSETQYF.

This clone was picked up one time. The chain uses TRBV2 and TRBJ2-5; D remains unclear. V was pared by 6 bases and J by 5 bases, with 16 bases between. The CDR3 spans 14 residues. The germline V gene encodes CDR1 SNHLY and CDR2 FYNNEI. The CDR3 DNA sequence: TGTGCCAGCAGCAGAATTGGGGTATCGGAGACCCAGTACTTC. The encoded protein is CASSRIGVSETQYF.

The rearrangement uses TRBV27 and TRBJ2-7; unclear D gene. The V gene's germline CDR1 is MNHEY and CDR2 SMNVEV (reference sequence). V was clipped by 9 bases and J by 1 base, with 13 bases between them. This CDR3 has 13 amino acids. CDR3 region: CASSVRRSYEQYF. CDR3 DNA: TGTGCCAGTTCAGTGCGTAGGTCCTACGAGCAGTACTTC.

This sequence joins TRBV7-2 and TRBJ1-5; TRBD1 aligns across 9 bases. Germline CDR1 SGHTA, CDR2 FQGNSA. This CDR3 spans 15 amino acids. V was clipped by 4 bases and J by 4 bases; unmatched bases: 5. Here the CDR3 DNA reads TGTGCCAGCAGCTCACGACAGGGGGTTAATCAGCCCCAGCATTTT. This translates into CASSSRQGVNQPQHF.